The clone carrying this T cell receptor beta chain was counted ten times or more. Its antigen is currently unknown. The data originate from a study of Graves' ophthalmopathy and Graves' hyperthyroidism. Study in general: Stable hyperthyroid donors showed no ophthalmopathy during 18 months follow-up. Overall study findings and caveats: Appearing in blood as well were most expanded thyroid clonotypes above 0.001 frequency.

Pregnancy or lactation, uncontrolled infections and other autoimmune diseases were grounds for excluding patients. The sequenced template was RNA, covering the TCR beta CDR3 region. First-round RT-PCR relied on HTBI primers, and a second-round multiplex PCR came next. TCRdb re-derived calls from the multiplex PCR reads in MiXCR, one entry per CDR3 protein. This sample has 1 million to 1.3 million distinct CDR3 sequences; about two fifths occur once, and the top ten carry over 8.5%. Germline values: CDR1 LNHDA, CDR2 SQIVND (reference sequence). The J segment lost 3 bases and the V segment lost 5 bases, leaving 7 bases of the junction unmatched. The CDR3 has 15 residues.

The chain employs TRBV19 and TRBJ1-2; 9 nucleotides match TRBD1. This TCR was recovered from an adult man with Graves' hyperthyroidism. Sequencing used peripheral blood or thyroid tissue (not recorded which). The CDR3 region has the DNA TGTGCCAGTAGTCCCTGGACAGGGGAGTACTATGGCTACACCTTC. It codes for CASSPWTGEYYGYTF.